Below, one T cell receptor beta chain is given with its context. Germline V lookup: CDR1 MNHEY, CDR2 SMNVEV (reference sequence). Losses at the gene ends were 5 bases for V and 2 bases for J; bases not matched to a gene: 9. The CDR3 loop spans 15 amino acids. The repertoire was sequenced with immunoSEQ multiplex PCR; TCRdb's copy has only in-frame clones and lacks some. Altogether 1.5 million to 2.5 million clones are present, roughly 95% being singletons, with the ten largest covering 0.95% to 1.5%. This sample was taken from a study of shared clonotypes between healthy human individuals. It was CD45RO-negative cells, positively selected for CCR7, that made up naive CD8 cells, with terminally differentiated effector memory CD45RA+ cells excluded. Only Caucasian adults living in Nashville, Tennessee made up the donor group.

Sequencing was done on a sample of naive CD8+ T cells sorted from blood. The receptor was isolated from a man younger than 30 in good health. The chain couples TRBV27 to TRBJ2-7, with 7 bases lining up with TRBD1. The CDR3 sequence is CASSLSPTGTYEQYF. CDR3 in DNA: TGTGCCAGCAGTCTTTCCCCGACAGGGACCTACGAGCAGTACTTC.